A selection of T cell receptor beta chains follows, all from one sample in a study of T cell responses to AZD1222 COVID-19 vaccine. This table comes from immunoSEQ multiplex PCR, and its TCRdb copy is limited to in-frame clones, with some not included. The sample records 110,000 to 150,000 clones, approximately 90% being singletons. The specimen comprised peripheral blood, sampled on day 0 of AZD1222 vaccination. Receptor source: an adult in good health. Both conserved end residues are part of each CDR3. Each record gives: clone size, J gene, V gene, CDR3 protein. Clone sizes are given selectively: once, few, many, or a class where the clone is expanded.

clone size: .; J gene: TRBJ1-2; V gene: TRBV5-8; CDR3 protein: CASSLTGFRNYGYTF
clone size: .; J gene: TRBJ1-5; V gene: TRBV19; CDR3 protein: CASSTLRAGINQPQHF
clone size: few; J gene: TRBJ1-2; V gene: TRBV29-1; CDR3 protein: CSVSRGPRRDGYTF
clone size: .; J gene: TRBJ2-7; V gene: TRBV7-2; CDR3 protein: CASSWMTSGSYEQYF
clone size: .; J gene: TRBJ2-7; V gene: TRBV29-1; CDR3 protein: CSVRRGGNYEQYF
clone size: once; J gene: TRBJ1-2; V gene: TRBV30; CDR3 protein: CAWKQGINTGYGYTF
clone size: .; J gene: TRBJ1-1; V gene: TRBV30; CDR3 protein: CAWSVTENTPFTEAFF
clone size: .; J gene: TRBJ2-1; V gene: TRBV5-5; CDR3 protein: CASSLVGTSGTTYNEQFF
clone size: few; J gene: TRBJ2-1; V gene: TRBV6-4; CDR3 protein: CASSDSVQSQINEQFF
clone size: .; J gene: TRBJ2-7; V gene: TRBV7-9; CDR3 protein: CASRHTGYEQYF
clone size: .; J gene: TRBJ2-7; V gene: TRBV28; CDR3 protein: CASSLGLAGAYEQYF
clone size: .; J gene: TRBJ2-1; V gene: TRBV2; CDR3 protein: CASSVRGRMAYNEQFF
clone size: .; J gene: TRBJ1-2; V gene: TRBV19; CDR3 protein: CASSIKARGQLNYGYTF
clone size: .; J gene: TRBJ2-1; V gene: TRBV30; CDR3 protein: CAWARGMEGEQFF